Shown below are 29 T cell receptor beta chains from a single sample sequenced in a study of T cells in women clearing cervical HPV infection. Using immunoSEQ multiplex PCR, the repertoire was profiled, and TCRdb retains in-frame clones only, with some absent. This sample's table reports about 30,000 clones. Sequences were obtained from blood buffy coat. The receptors come from a woman between 18 and 69 years old with a cervical HPV16 infection that either progressed to CIN3+ or cleared (not recorded which).

A note on this clone: The read ends 3 residues early relative to the CDR3; the germline J gene fills the gap. The chain combines TRBV7-9 with TRBJ1-2; D might be TRBD1 (5 bases). V dropped 6 bases and J dropped 1 base, with 9 bases sitting between them. The CDR3 has 13 amino acids. In germline, CDR1 is SEHNR, CDR2 FQNEAQ (reference sequence). The chain's CDR3 is CASSIGVNYGYTF. CDR3 DNA (partial): TGTGCCAGCAGTATAGGGGTTAACTATGGC.

On this clone: The CDR3 end lies 3 residues beyond the end of the read and is filled in from the germline J gene. The rearrangement links TRBV6-2 or TRBV6-3 to TRBJ1-1; D remains unclear. The CDR3 runs to 17 residues. CDR1 and CDR2 (germline): MNHEY, SVGEGT. The CDR3 loop reads CASSYWGSGPGQETAFF. The part of the CDR3 DNA that was read is TGTGCCAGCAGTTACTGGGGAAGCGGGCCGGGCCAAGAGACA.

As regards this clone: The read halts 3 residues ahead of the CDR3 end, with the missing end drawn from the germline J gene. The rearrangement joins TRBV6-2 or TRBV6-3 to TRBJ2-7, with 8 positions matching TRBD1. V dropped 4 bases and J dropped 3; count of bases not matched to a gene: 5. The length of the CDR3 is 14 residues. The germline gives CDR1 MNHEY, CDR2 SVGEGT. The CDR3 bases that were read are TGTGCCAGCAGTTTGGGACAGGAAGGCTACGAG. Amino acids: CASSLGQEGYE. The complete CDR3 sequence is CASSLGQEGYEQYF.

In the case of this clone: With the read ending 3 residues before the CDR3 end, the germline J gene is used to fill in that end. The chain couples TRBV4-2 to TRBJ1-4, with 7 nucleotides matching TRBD1. The CDR3 extends over 15 amino acids. The V and J ends lost 0 bases and 10 bases, in that order; junction bases with no gene match: 8. Germline V gene lookup returns CDR1 LGHNA and CDR2 YNFKEQ. The sequenced CDR3 bases are TGTGCCAGCAGCCAAGAGGAGGGGGCGGAAGGAAAA. Translating gives CASSQEEGAEGK. The whole CDR3 protein is CASSQEEGAEGKLFF.

With respect to this clone: The read ends 3 residues shy of where the CDR3 ends; the end is completed using the germline J gene. The gene calls are TRBV30 and TRBJ2-5; D perhaps matches TRBD2 (6 bases). CDR1 and CDR2 from the germline V gene are GTSNPN and SVGIG (reference sequence). V lost 5 bases, J lost 5 bases, and 21 bases lay in between. This CDR3 region has 15 residues. CDR3 in amino acids: CAWVLGTLGEETQYF. The part of the CDR3 DNA that was read is TGTGCCTGGGTCCTCGGGACTCTCGGGGAGGAGACC.

On this clone itself: The read stops 3 residues short of the end of the CDR3; the missing end is completed from the germline J gene. The V call is TRBV6-2 or TRBV6-3, the J call TRBJ2-1; TRBD1 matches at 7 bases. The CDR3 consists of 15 residues. Germline V gene sequence: CDR1 MNHEY, CDR2 SVGEGT. V trimming: 6 bases; J trimming: 7 bases; junction bases outside the gene matches: 12. CDR3 DNA, as far as it was read: TGTGCCAGCAGGGACCGGGACAGCGTAGTTAATGAG. This encodes CASRDRDSVVNE. The complete CDR3 protein is CASRDRDSVVNEQFF.

A remark on this clone: The read finishes 3 residues shy of the CDR3 end, and the germline J gene is used to complete it. This chain links TRBV7-9 with TRBJ2-2; 7 nucleotides align to TRBD2. J was trimmed by 4 bases and V by 0 bases; bases with no gene match: 2. Per the germline V gene, CDR1 is SEHNR and CDR2 is FQNEAQ (reference sequence). The CDR3 is made up of 15 amino acids. Incomplete CDR3 DNA: TGTGCCAGCAGCTTAGCGGGCGGGGGCACCGGGGAG. Amino acids: CASSLAGGGTGE. The complete CDR3 sequence is CASSLAGGGTGELFF.

The DNA read from the CDR3 is TGTGCCAGCACCCCGACTATTAGCTCCTACAATGAG. This codes for CASTPTISSYNE. The complete CDR3 protein is CASTPTISSYNEQFF. The rearrangement links TRBV3-1 (or the pseudogene TRBV3-2) to TRBJ2-1; D perhaps matches TRBD2 (5 bases). The read ends 3 residues before the CDR3 terminus; that terminus is restored from the germline J gene. Germline loops: CDR1 LGHDT, CDR2 YNNKEL (reference sequence). This CDR3 is 15 amino acids long. Trimming took 7 bases from V and 0 from J, leaving 13 bases between them.

The covered CDR3 bases are TGCAGCGCCATTTACACTGAA. Translation gives CSAIYTE. The full CDR3 sequence reads CSAIYTEAFF. The chain joins TRBV29-1 to TRBJ1-1; D gene ambiguous. The sequence runs out 3 residues before the end of the CDR3; the remainder is reconstructed from the germline J gene. The germline CDR1 and CDR2 sequences are SQVTM and ANQGSEA. The CDR3 length is 10 residues. Trimming stripped 7 bases from V and 3 bases from J, with 6 bases between.

Comments on this clone: The CDR3 end lies 3 residues beyond the end of the read and is filled in from the germline J gene. This rearrangement joins TRBV7-9 to TRBJ2-2; D remains unclear. CDR3 size: 13 residues. The germline gives CDR1 SEHNR, CDR2 FQNEAQ (reference sequence). V lost 4 bases, J lost 4 bases, and 7 bases lay in between. CDR3 DNA (partial): TGTGCCAGCAGCTCCCCCTCCACCGGGGAG. It codes for CASSSPSTGE. The CDR3 reads in full as CASSSPSTGELFF.

With respect to this clone: The sequenced fragment ends 3 residues before the CDR3 boundary, so the rest is inferred from the germline J gene. The rearrangement uses TRBV6-8 and TRBJ1-2; D remains ambiguous. Between the trimmed V and J ends, which lost 0 bases and 2 bases, there was a span of 13 bases. The CDR3 length is 16 residues. The germline V gene has CDR1 MNHGY and CDR2 SAAAGT. CDR3 protein: CASSYSTSGSNYGYTF. CDR3 DNA, as far as it was read: TGTGCCAGCAGTTACTCAACAAGCGGGTCAAACTATGGC.

CDR3 DNA, as far as it was read: TGTGCCAGCAGCCCCATACGGGGGGCCAACGTC. Translating gives CASSPIRGANV. The whole CDR3 protein reads CASSPIRGANVLTF. The V call is TRBV7-8, the J call TRBJ2-6; D gene ambiguous. The CDR3 end is not reached by the read, which stops 3 residues before it; the germline J gene fills it in. CDR3 size: 14 residues. From germline, CDR1 is SGHVS and CDR2 FQNEAQ. The germline V and J ends were trimmed by 5 bases and 4 bases, with 9 bases remaining between them.

Concerning this clone: The CDR3 extends 3 residues past the end of the read, so its final part is completed from the germline J gene. This sequence joins TRBV30 and TRBJ1-2; a weak D match, TRBD1 (5 bases). CDR3 size: 13 residues. Germline CDR1 and CDR2: GTSNPN and SVGIG (reference sequence). V lost 8 bases and J lost 4, with 17 bases in between. CDR3 bases read: TGTGCCGGTCAGATAGGGGTCAGCTATGGC. Translating it yields CAGQIGVSYG. The entire CDR3 sequence reads CAGQIGVSYGYTF. Variable domain in full (rest from reference TRBV30 and TRBJ1-2): SQTIHQWPATLVQPVGSPLSLECTVEGTSNPNLYWYRQAAGRGLQLLFYSVGIGQISSEVPQNLSASRPQDRQFILSSKKLLLSDSGFYLCAGQIGVSYGYTFGSGTRLTVV.

As concerns this clone: Sequencing ends 3 residues short of the CDR3 end; the germline J gene provides the rest. The rearrangement links TRBV6-2 or TRBV6-3 to TRBJ2-1; 10 bases are a match to TRBD2. The length of the CDR3 is 13 residues. CDR1 is MNHEY, CDR2 SVGEGT, per germline. With V trimmed by 6 bases and J by 9 bases, 5 bases remained unmatched. The CDR3 protein is CASSLAGAGEQFF. The part of the CDR3 DNA that was read is TGTGCCAGCAGCCTAGCGGGAGCGGGTGAG.

The covered CDR3 bases are TGTGCCAGCAGCTTGACAGAACAAGAGACC. Amino acids: CASSLTEQET. The full CDR3 protein reads CASSLTEQETQYF. The chain recombines TRBV11-2 with TRBJ2-5; D might be TRBD1 (5 bases). The CDR3 end lies 3 residues beyond the end of the read and is filled in from the germline J gene. The CDR3 has 13 amino acids. Germline V lookup: CDR1 SGHAT, CDR2 FQNNGV. V lost 3 bases and J 2 bases, leaving 7 bases between the germline ends.

Comments on this clone: From the germline J gene comes the end of the CDR3, since the read stops 3 residues before it. The chain carries TRBV12-3 or TRBV12-4 and TRBJ1-1; the match to TRBD1 covers 8 bases. V lost 6 bases to trimming and J lost 2 bases; unmatched junction nucleotides: 5. The CDR3 contains 14 residues. The CDR3 protein is CASRPGQGNTEAFF. Incomplete CDR3 DNA: TGTGCCAGCAGACCCGGACAGGGAAACACTGAA.

Concerning this clone itself: From the germline J gene comes the end of the CDR3, since the read stops 3 residues before it. The chain joins TRBV4-1 to TRBJ2-7; the match to TRBD1 covers 11 bases. The junction had 13 bases not matched to a gene; V was cut back by 4 bases and J by 5 bases. The CDR3 loop spans 17 amino acids. Per germline, CDR1 MGHRA and CDR2 YSYEKL. CDR3 DNA, as far as it was read: TGCGCCAGCAGCCTTAAACGGACAGGGGGCAGCCTGAACGAG. It yields the protein CASSLKRTGGSLNE. The CDR3, in full, reads CASSLKRTGGSLNEQYF.

Note on this clone: The sequenced fragment ends 3 residues before the CDR3 boundary, so the rest is inferred from the germline J gene. This chain links TRBV7-8 with TRBJ2-3, with unresolved D. The germline V gene encodes CDR1 SGHVS and CDR2 FQNEAQ. The length of the CDR3 is 17 residues. V was trimmed by 2 bases and J by 0 bases, leaving 15 bases between them. CDR3 DNA, as far as it was read: TGTGCCAGCAGCTTAAACCCCGACACACCTAGCACAGATACG. Its translation: CASSLNPDTPSTDT. The entire CDR3 reads CASSLNPDTPSTDTQYF.

About this clone: The sequenced fragment ends 3 residues before the CDR3 boundary, so the rest is inferred from the germline J gene. The chain uses TRBV30 and TRBJ1-1, with D possibly TRBD1 on 5 matching bases. This CDR3 is 13 amino acids long. Germline V gives CDR1 GTSNPN, CDR2 SVGIG (reference sequence). CDR3 residues: CAWKGKSSGLAFF. CDR3 DNA (partial): TGTGCCTGGAAAGGGAAGTCGTCAGGGTTA. The whole variable domain, filled in from reference TRBV30 and TRBJ1-1, reads SQTIHQWPATLVQPVGSPLSLECTVEGTSNPNLYWYRQAAGRGLQLLFYSVGIGQISSEVPQNLSASRPQDRQFILSSKKLLLSDSGFYLCAWKGKSSGLAFFGQGTRLTVV.

As to this clone: Read data end 3 residues before the CDR3 end; the end is taken from the germline J gene. This chain links TRBV10-1 with TRBJ2-2; no reliable D call. This CDR3 spans 17 amino acids. Trimming removed 1 base from V and 1 base from J, with 13 bases in between. Germline CDR1 reads WNHNN; CDR2 reads SYGVQD (reference sequence). CDR3 DNA, as far as it was read: TGCGCCAGCAGTGAGTTCCCCGGTGCCAAGAACACCGGGGAG. This codes for CASSEFPGAKNTGE. The entire CDR3 is CASSEFPGAKNTGELFF.

Concerning this clone itself: The CDR3 end falls 3 residues outside the read, so it is completed with the germline J gene. V is TRBV6-2 or TRBV6-3 and J is TRBJ2-7, with TRBD2 matching 7 bases. V was clipped by 2 bases and J by 3 bases; unmatched bases: 4. Looked up from germline, CDR1 is MNHEY and CDR2 is SVGEGT. The CDR3 sequence is 14 residues long. This chain's CDR3 is CASSYGPSGYEQYF. Partial CDR3 DNA: TGTGCCAGCAGTTACGGCCCTAGCGGCTACGAG.

Points on this clone: The read ends 3 residues shy of where the CDR3 ends; the end is completed using the germline J gene. V is TRBV6-2 or TRBV6-3 and J is TRBJ1-1, with TRBD1 as a possible D gene (5 bases). From germline, CDR1 is MNHEY and CDR2 SVGEGT. V lost 2 bases to trimming and J lost 0 bases, with 7 bases between them. The CDR3 is 14 amino acids. The sequenced part of the CDR3 DNA is TGTGCCAGCAGTTACCGACAGCTGAACACTGAA. This encodes CASSYRQLNTE. In full, the CDR3 is CASSYRQLNTEAFF.

Remarks on this clone: The CDR3 is cut off 3 residues early in the read; its end comes from the germline J gene. This sequence joins TRBV20-1 and TRBJ1-3; no clear D gene. This CDR3 comprises 11 residues. Germline lookup yields CDR1 DFQATT and CDR2 SNEGSKA (reference sequence). V lost 7 bases and J lost 7, with 11 bases in between. The CDR3 reads CSVTVRNTIYF. The part of the CDR3 DNA that was read is TGCAGTGTTACCGTCCGGAACACC.

For this clone: Coverage ceases 3 residues before the CDR3 finishes, and the germline J gene fills in the end. The gene calls are TRBV24-1 and TRBJ2-3, with TRBD1 as a possible D gene (6 bases). The CDR3 runs 14 residues. Germline assignment: CDR1 KGHDR and CDR2 SFDVKD. Trimming took 8 bases from V and 2 from J, leaving 13 bases between them. The CDR3 protein is CATKGGQSTDTQYF. CDR3 bases read: TGTGCCACCAAAGGTGGACAGTCCACAGATACG.

Note on this clone: The read ends 3 residues shy of where the CDR3 ends; the end is completed using the germline J gene. This chain connects TRBV30 to TRBJ1-2; the D gene is possibly TRBD1 (5 bases). V was trimmed by 5 bases and J by 6 bases, leaving 16 bases between them. The germline gives CDR1 GTSNPN, CDR2 SVGIG (reference sequence). CDR3 size: 13 residues. The CDR3 bases that were read are TGTGCCTGGTTGACCAGGGTCGAGGATGGC. Translation gives CAWLTRVEDG. The whole CDR3 protein is CAWLTRVEDGYTF.

In the case of this clone: The CDR3 end is not reached by the read, which stops 3 residues before it; the germline J gene fills it in. The J gene is TRBJ2-7, the V gene TRBV5-4; no clear D. Trimming left V 1 base short and J 3 bases short, with 8 bases between. Germline V gene lookup returns CDR1 SGHNT and CDR2 YYREEE (reference sequence). The CDR3 consists of 13 residues. CDR3 region: CASSLNSLYEQYF. Incomplete CDR3 DNA: TGTGCCAGCAGCTTGAACAGTCTCTACGAG.

A note on this clone: The read falls 3 residues short of the CDR3 end, and the missing part is taken from the germline J gene. The chain is built from TRBV20-1 and TRBJ2-3, with 8 bases aligning to TRBD2. The CDR3 is made up of 15 amino acids. The trim removed 3 bases at V and 1 base at J, leaving 6 bases unmatched. The germline CDR1 and CDR2 sequences are DFQATT and SNEGSKA (reference sequence). This CDR3 is CSASSSGSRTDTQYF. The part of the CDR3 DNA that was read is TGCAGTGCTAGTTCCAGCGGGAGTCGCACAGATACG.

With regard to this clone: Read data end 3 residues before the CDR3 end; the end is taken from the germline J gene. This chain uses TRBV7-9 with TRBJ2-1, with 9 nucleotides matching TRBD1. Trimming at V came to 8 bases and at J to 7 bases, leaving 9 bases not matched to a gene. Germline values: CDR1 SEHNR, CDR2 FQNEAQ (reference sequence). The CDR3 totals 14 residues. The CDR3: CASRPGTGLNEQFF. The sequenced CDR3 bases are TGTGCCAGCCGACCGGGGACAGGGTTAAATGAG. The entire variable domain, with the rest obtained from reference TRBV7-9 and TRBJ2-1, is as follows: DTGVSQNPRHKITKRGQNVTFRCDPISEHNRLYWYRQTLGQGPEFLTYFQNEAQLEKSRLLSDRFSAERPKGSFSTLEIQRTEQGDSAMYLCASRPGTGLNEQFFGPGTRLTVL.

In the case of this clone: The sequence runs out 3 residues before the end of the CDR3; the remainder is reconstructed from the germline J gene. This chain uses TRBV29-1 with TRBJ2-7; no clear D. Germline CDR1 SQVTM, CDR2 ANQGSEA. Trimming took off 4 bases at V and 0 bases at J, with 19 bases between the two ends. The CDR3 is 16 residues long. The CDR3 region is CSVAYTEQFTSYEQYF. The covered CDR3 bases are TGCAGCGTTGCCTACACCGAACAGTTTACCTCCTACGAG.